These 32 T cell receptor beta chains were all obtained from the same sample, sequenced in a study of T cell clonality in common variable immunodeficiency. Profiled with immunoSEQ multiplex PCR; TCRdb holds only in-frame clones, not every one. This sample carries approximately 50,000 clones, none of them present only once. The sample was peripheral blood mononuclear cells. Receptors originate from a person aged 18 to 70 in good health.

Many counts were recorded for this clone. The covered CDR3 bases are TGTGCCAGCAGTCAGCAGGGAGGGAACACTGAA. This codes for CASSQQGGNTE. The whole CDR3 sequence reads CASSQQGGNTEAFF. The chain has TRBV6-2 or TRBV6-3 and TRBJ1-1, with TRBD1 as a possible D gene (5 bases). The CDR3 end falls 3 residues outside the read, so it is completed with the germline J gene. Germline V gene sequence: CDR1 MNHEY, CDR2 SVGEGT. V was shortened by 5 bases and J by 1 base, with 11 bases between the two germline ends. The CDR3 consists of 14 residues.

This clone was counted at least ten times. The read comes to an end 3 residues before the CDR3 does, leaving the germline J gene to fill in the end. The chain combines TRBV5-1 with TRBJ2-1, with D unclear. There are 14 residues in the CDR3. Looked up from germline, CDR1 is SGHRS and CDR2 is YFSETQ. V lost 4 bases and J lost 4, with 12 bases in between. The CDR3 is CASSRHEAYNEQFF. CDR3 DNA, as far as it was read: TGCGCCAGCAGCCGACATGAGGCATACAATGAG. The full variable domain, in which reference TRBV5-1 and TRBJ2-1 provide the parts outside the CDR3, is KAGVTQTPRYLIKTRGQQVTLSCSPISGHRSVSWYQQTPGQGLQFLFEYFSETQRNKGNFPGRFSGRQFSNSRSEMNVSTLELGDSALYLCASSRHEAYNEQFFGPGTRLTVL.

This clone was picked up many times. One junction end does not reproduce the germline sequence, and a read error may be involved. With the read ending 3 residues before the CDR3 end, the germline J gene is used to fill in that end. The chain links TRBV12-3 or TRBV12-4 to TRBJ1-6, with D perhaps matching TRBD1 (5 bases). The CDR3 is 17 amino acids. CDR3 sequence reads: CASSLFRQRDYDSPLHF. The part of the CDR3 DNA that was read is TGTGCCAGCAGTCTTTTCCGACAGAGGGACTATGATTCACCC.

Many counts were recorded for this clone. The observed sequence ends 3 residues before the CDR3 terminus, with the missing tail filled in from the germline J gene. This chain joins TRBV29-1 and TRBJ2-7, with a possible D match to TRBD2 (5 bases). CDR3 length equals 11 residues. Germline V lookup: CDR1 SQVTM, CDR2 ANQGSEA. Trimming removed 7 bases from V and 3 bases from J, with 10 bases in between. The CDR3 reads CSATEGYEQYF. Partial CDR3 DNA: TGCAGCGCTACCGAGGGCTACGAG.

In its sample, this clone was seen many times. Read data end 3 residues before the CDR3 end; the end is taken from the germline J gene. The chain couples TRBV5-1 to TRBJ1-2; TRBD1 matches 8 bases. Germline V lookup: CDR1 SGHRS, CDR2 YFSETQ. J lost 3 bases, V lost 3 bases, and 10 bases had no gene match. This CDR3 comprises 16 residues. The CDR3 spells CASSSGGQETDYGYTF. CDR3 DNA, as far as it was read: TGCGCCAGCAGCTCAGGGGGACAGGAAACGGACTATGGC.

At least ten counts were recorded for this clone. The read is 3 residues too short to cover the CDR3 end, so that end is filled in from the germline J gene. The chain combines TRBV7-9 with TRBJ2-7, with a weak D call TRBD1 (5 bases). Germline V gene sequence: CDR1 SEHNR, CDR2 FQNEAQ (reference sequence). Deletions cut 0 bases from V and 3 bases from J, with 12 bases between. The CDR3 covers 15 residues. The covered CDR3 bases are TGTGCCAGCAGCTTAGCGGCAGGGCCGATCTACGAG. Amino acids: CASSLAAGPIYE. The entire CDR3 sequence reads CASSLAAGPIYEQYF.

This clone has just a few counts. The read stops 3 residues short of the end of the CDR3; the missing end is completed from the germline J gene. The chain uses TRBV2 and TRBJ1-1; no reliable D call. In germline, CDR1 is SNHLY, CDR2 FYNNEI. The CDR3 is 13 residues long. V was pared by 8 bases and J by 0 bases, with 10 bases between. The DNA read from the CDR3 is TGTGCCAGCCAGAGGACTATGAACACTGAA. Encoded protein: CASQRTMNTE. The entire CDR3 protein reads CASQRTMNTEAFF. Together with reference TRBV2 and TRBJ1-1, the CDR3 gives the full variable domain: EPEVTQTPSHQVTQMGQEVILRCVPISNHLYFYWYRQILGQKVEFLVSFYNNEISEKSEIFDDQFSVERPDGSNFTLKIRSTKLEDSAMYFCASQRTMNTEAFFGQGTRLTVV.

There are a few counts of this clone. The CDR3 end falls 3 residues outside the read, so it is completed with the germline J gene. The chain couples TRBV5-1 to TRBJ2-2; D might be TRBD1 (6 bases). The CDR3 is 19 residues long. Between the trimmed V and J ends, which lost 0 bases and 5 bases, there was a span of 23 bases. The V gene's germline CDR1 is SGHRS and CDR2 YFSETQ. The CDR3 loop is CASSLGGLTGRSVTGELFF. The covered CDR3 bases are TGCGCCAGCAGCTTGGGGGGCCTGACAGGAAGGTCGGTTACCGGGGAG.

At least ten counts were recorded for this clone. The CDR3 end is not reached by the read, which stops 3 residues before it; the germline J gene fills it in. The rearrangement links TRBV3-1 (or the pseudogene TRBV3-2) to TRBJ2-3, with 7 nucleotides matching TRBD2. This CDR3 comprises 15 residues. V lost 4 bases, J lost 2 bases, and 6 bases stayed unmatched. Germline V gene data show CDR1 as LGHDT and CDR2 as YNNKEL (reference sequence). The CDR3 spells CASSLQRGVTDTQYF. The CDR3 bases that were read are TGTGCCAGCAGCCTCCAGCGGGGTGTCACAGATACG.

This clone was recorded at least ten times. Read data end 3 residues before the CDR3 end; the end is taken from the germline J gene. V is TRBV7-9 and J is TRBJ2-2, with 8 bases that match TRBD1. The ends lost 4 bases at V and 3 bases at J; junction bases unmatched: 1. Germline assignment: CDR1 SEHNR and CDR2 FQNEAQ (reference sequence). The CDR3 extends over 14 amino acids. The part of the CDR3 DNA that was read is TGTGCCAGCAGCTACAGGGGGGACACCGGGGAG. This codes for CASSYRGDTGE. The full CDR3 sequence reads CASSYRGDTGELFF.

This clone came up a few times. The junction does not match germline at one end; this may be a read error. The read halts 3 residues ahead of the CDR3 end, with the missing end drawn from the germline J gene. The same CDR3 can be traced to other DNA sequences in this sample. This chain links TRBV18 with TRBJ1-3; the D gene is possibly TRBD1 (5 bases). Germline V gives CDR1 KGHSH, CDR2 LQKENI. The CDR3 is made up of 15 amino acids. The sequenced CDR3 bases are TGTGCCAGCTCACCAAGCGCCAGGGCTATCGACACA. It is translated as CASSPSARAIDT. The CDR3 as a whole reads CASSPSARAIDTIYF.

This clone was observed at least ten times. The read gets to within 3 residues of the CDR3 end, and the germline J gene fills in the rest. The chain employs TRBV19 and TRBJ2-3; TRBD2 aligns across 12 bases. V lost 3 bases, J lost 5 bases, and 9 bases stayed unmatched. The CDR3 is 17 residues long. CDR1 is LNHDA, CDR2 SQIVND, per germline (reference sequence). The covered CDR3 bases are TGTGCCAGTAGTATTTCCAGACTAGCGGGGGTGGTAGATACG. Residues: CASSISRLAGVVDT. The full CDR3 protein is CASSISRLAGVVDTQYF.

This clone appeared many times. The read is 3 residues too short to cover the CDR3 end, so that end is filled in from the germline J gene. The chain links TRBV7-9 to TRBJ1-1, with D perhaps TRBD1 (5 bases). CDR3 length: 13 amino acids. The germline V gene has CDR1 SEHNR and CDR2 FQNEAQ (reference sequence). CDR3 sequence reads: CASSLVQGAEAFF. Partial CDR3 DNA: TGTGCCAGCAGCTTAGTGCAGGGCGCCGAA.

At least ten counts were recorded for this clone. The read comes to an end 3 residues before the CDR3 does, leaving the germline J gene to fill in the end. This sequence joins TRBV2 and TRBJ1-1; no firm D call. Germline CDR1 and CDR2: SNHLY and FYNNEI. This CDR3 region has 13 residues. V lost 7 bases and J 3 bases, leaving 12 bases between the germline ends. CDR3 sequence reads: CASMMRRDTEAFF. CDR3 bases read: TGTGCCAGCATGATGAGGAGGGACACTGAA.

The table lists this clone with a few counts. From the germline J gene comes the end of the CDR3, since the read stops 3 residues before it. The V call is TRBV25-1, the J call TRBJ2-2, with D uncertain. Trimming took 5 bases from V and 0 from J, leaving 10 bases between them. The CDR3 runs 15 residues. Germline loops: CDR1 MGHDK, CDR2 SYGVNS. CDR3: CASSTRRTNTGELFF. CDR3 DNA (partial): TGTGCCAGCAGTACCCGGCGGACGAACACCGGGGAG.

This clone appeared many times. The CDR3 end is not reached by the read, which stops 3 residues before it; the germline J gene fills it in. The chain uses TRBV20-1 and TRBJ2-5; the D gene is possibly TRBD2 (5 bases). V was pared by 6 bases and J by 3 bases, with 20 bases between. This CDR3 spans 15 amino acids. Germline loops: CDR1 DFQATT, CDR2 SNEGSKA (reference sequence). CDR3 DNA (partial): TGCAGTGCCCGTGGGGATAGCGTGGTGGAAGAGACC. Translation: CSARGDSVVEET. The whole CDR3 region reads CSARGDSVVEETQYF.

This clone was picked up many times. The CDR3 end is not reached by the read, which stops 3 residues before it; the germline J gene fills it in. J is TRBJ2-1 and V is TRBV6-2 or TRBV6-3; 9 bases map to TRBD2. Germline lookup yields CDR1 MNHEY and CDR2 SVGEGT. Trimming removed 4 bases from V and 2 bases from J; junction bases left unmatched: 3. This CDR3 has 15 residues. The CDR3 bases that were read are TGTGCCAGCAGTTGGGAGCGGGGGGCCTACAATGAG. As protein: CASSWERGAYNE. The entire CDR3 protein reads CASSWERGAYNEQFF.

This clone was counted ten times or more. The CDR3 sequence is CASSFGDTQYF. The sequenced part of the CDR3 DNA is TGTGCCAGCAGTTTCGGGGATACG. The chain uses TRBV12-3 or TRBV12-4 and TRBJ2-3; D gene uncertain. The CDR3 goes on 3 residues after the read ends, and that part is filled in from the germline J gene. The CDR3 sequence is 11 residues long. Trimming shortened V by 3 bases and J by 6 bases, and 4 bases separated the two germline ends.

This clone has at least ten counts. The CDR3 goes on 3 residues after the read ends, and that part is filled in from the germline J gene. The J gene is TRBJ1-1, the V gene TRBV30; 10 nucleotides agree with TRBD1. The CDR3 is made up of 18 amino acids. Germline trimming cut 3 bases from V and 5 bases from J; bases unmatched to any gene: 18. Germline values: CDR1 GTSNPN, CDR2 SVGIG (reference sequence). The CDR3 bases that were read are TGTGCCTGGAGCCGGGACAGGGGAAAAGTTACTTTGGGGACTGAA. Its translation is CAWSRDRGKVTLGTE. The whole CDR3 sequence reads CAWSRDRGKVTLGTEAFF.

With respect to this clone: The read ends 3 residues before the CDR3 terminus; that terminus is restored from the germline J gene. The chain links TRBV7-9 to TRBJ2-4, with TRBD1 matching over 9 bases. From germline, CDR1 is SEHNR and CDR2 FQNEAQ (reference sequence). The CDR3 contains 13 residues. The DNA read from the CDR3 is TGTGCCAGCAGCGTTACAGGGGGCTATGGT. This encodes CASSVTGGYG. The CDR3 reads in full as CASSVTGGYGQYF. Drawing the rest from reference TRBV7-9 and TRBJ2-4, the complete variable domain is DTGVSQNPRHKITKRGQNVTFRCDPISEHNRLYWYRQTLGQGPEFLTYFQNEAQLEKSRLLSDRFSAERPKGSFSTLEIQRTEQGDSAMYLCASSVTGGYGQYFGAGTRLSVL.

At least ten counts were recorded for this clone. The read halts 3 residues ahead of the CDR3 end, with the missing end drawn from the germline J gene. The genes are TRBV29-1 and TRBJ1-6; the match to TRBD1 covers 9 bases. Germline CDR1 and CDR2: SQVTM and ANQGSEA. This CDR3 has 14 residues. V gave up 4 bases and J gave up 7 bases; unmatched junction bases: 5. The CDR3 bases that were read are TGCAGCGTTGCAGAGGGACAGGGAAATTCACCC. It specifies CSVAEGQGNSP. The CDR3 reads in full as CSVAEGQGNSPLHF.

This clone was counted many times. The read ends 3 residues before the CDR3 terminus; that terminus is restored from the germline J gene. The rearrangement links TRBV7-2 to TRBJ2-5; D may be TRBD1 (6 bases). The V gene lost 6 bases and the J gene lost 4 bases, with 18 bases spanning the gap. Germline CDR1 and CDR2: SGHTA and FQGNSA. This CDR3 has 15 residues. The sequenced CDR3 bases are TGTGCCAGCAGGGAAGCAGGGGACGGAGGAGAGACC. This gives the protein CASREAGDGGET. The complete CDR3 protein is CASREAGDGGETQYF. Filled out from reference TRBV7-2 and TRBJ2-5, the complete variable domain reads GAGVSQSPSNKVTEKGKDVELRCDPISGHTALYWYRQSLGQGLEFLIYFQGNSAPDKSGLPSDRFSAERTGGSVSTLTIQRTQQEDSAVYLCASREAGDGGETQYFGPGTRLLVL.

This clone was seen many times. The CDR3 goes on 3 residues after the read ends, and that part is filled in from the germline J gene. This rearrangement joins TRBV5-4 to TRBJ1-2; D remains unclear. The CDR3 is 12 amino acids. Germline loops: CDR1 SGHNT, CDR2 YYREEE (reference sequence). V was cut by 3 bases and J by 4 bases, with 7 bases left in between. The covered CDR3 bases are TGTGCCAGCAGCTATGGACTCTATGGC. It yields the protein CASSYGLYG. The CDR3 reads in full as CASSYGLYGYTF.

This clone was seen many times. The CDR3 goes on 3 residues after the read ends, and that part is filled in from the germline J gene. This chain uses TRBV5-4 with TRBJ2-7; 10 bases fit TRBD2. V lost 5 bases, J lost 3 bases, and 8 bases stayed unmatched. This CDR3 region has 15 residues. Germline V lookup: CDR1 SGHNT, CDR2 YYREEE (reference sequence). The CDR3 loop reads CASRPGTSANYEQYF. Partial CDR3 DNA: TGTGCCAGCAGACCCGGGACTAGCGCCAACTACGAG.

This clone was counted many times. The read falls 3 residues short of the CDR3 end, and the missing part is taken from the germline J gene. This chain connects TRBV18 to TRBJ1-2; D possibly corresponds to TRBD1 (6 bases). CDR3 size: 16 residues. Trimming cost V 1 base and J 4 bases, with 16 bases left between them. Per germline, CDR1 KGHSH and CDR2 LQKENI. This CDR3 is CASSPQDSPRGYGYTF. The CDR3 DNA, read in part, is TGTGCCAGCTCACCACAGGACAGCCCCCGGGGCTATGGC.

This clone has a count of ten or more. The observed sequence ends 3 residues before the CDR3 terminus, with the missing tail filled in from the germline J gene. The chain joins TRBV7-2 to TRBJ1-1; tentative D call: TRBD1 (6 bases). The CDR3 runs 13 residues. V was clipped by 3 bases and J by 3 bases, with 8 bases between them. Germline V lookup: CDR1 SGHTA, CDR2 FQGNSA. CDR3 amino acids: CASSFKGDTEAFF. The sequenced CDR3 bases are TGTGCCAGCAGCTTCAAGGGGGACACTGAA. The entire variable domain, with the rest obtained from reference TRBV7-2 and TRBJ1-1, is as follows: GAGVSQSPSNKVTEKGKDVELRCDPISGHTALYWYRQSLGQGLEFLIYFQGNSAPDKSGLPSDRFSAERTGGSVSTLTIQRTQQEDSAVYLCASSFKGDTEAFFGQGTRLTVV.

This clone was recorded many times. With the read ending 3 residues before the CDR3 end, the germline J gene is used to fill in that end. The V call is TRBV2, the J call TRBJ2-7; 14 bases are shared with TRBD2. Germline CDR1 SNHLY, CDR2 FYNNEI. J was trimmed by 4 bases and V by 8 bases; bases with no gene match: 16. The CDR3 totals 18 residues. The CDR3 is CASREGLAGEAGFYEQYF. The DNA read from the CDR3 is TGTGCCAGCCGCGAGGGACTAGCGGGAGAGGCGGGATTTTACGAG.

This clone was seen a handful of times. The read gets to within 3 residues of the CDR3 end, and the germline J gene fills in the rest. The chain joins TRBV6-1 to TRBJ2-4, with D possibly being TRBD1 (6 bases). Germline CDR1 is MNHNS and CDR2 is SASEGT. This CDR3 is built from 14 residues. The part of the CDR3 DNA that was read is TGTGCCAGCAGTGAATTACAGGGAAACTATGGT. This sequence encodes CASSELQGNYG. The whole CDR3 region reads CASSELQGNYGQYF.

There are many counts of this clone. The read comes to an end 3 residues before the CDR3 does, leaving the germline J gene to fill in the end. The chain uses TRBV7-2 and TRBJ1-3, with 7 bases lining up with TRBD1. The germline V gene encodes CDR1 SGHTA and CDR2 FQGNSA. J was trimmed by 5 bases and V by 3 bases; bases with no gene match: 4. The CDR3 extends over 14 amino acids. This CDR3 is CASSFRDSRNTIYF. The sequenced CDR3 bases are TGTGCCAGCAGCTTCCGGGACAGCCGAAACACC.

This clone was picked up many times. The read halts 3 residues ahead of the CDR3 end, with the missing end drawn from the germline J gene. The V call is TRBV5-4, the J call TRBJ2-2, with D possibly being TRBD2 (5 bases). Germline V gene data show CDR1 as SGHNT and CDR2 as YYREEE (reference sequence). V lost 0 bases, J lost 6 bases, and 9 bases lay in between. The CDR3 extends over 14 amino acids. CDR3 sequence: CASSLASPPGELFF. The sequenced CDR3 bases are TGTGCCAGCAGCTTGGCTAGCCCTCCCGGGGAG.

There are many counts of this clone. One end of the junction varies from germline; a read error may be responsible. The CDR3 end is not reached by the read, which stops 3 residues before it; the germline J gene fills it in. The chain carries TRBV4-2 and TRBJ2-6; D is unclear. CDR1 and CDR2 from the germline V gene are LGHNA and YNFKEQ. The CDR3 covers 15 residues. CDR3 DNA (partial): TGCGCCAGCAGCCAAGTTACAACCGGGGCCAACGTC. This sequence encodes CASSQVTTGANV. The full CDR3 protein is CASSQVTTGANVLTF.

This clone was detected many times. The read gets to within 3 residues of the CDR3 end, and the germline J gene fills in the rest. The gene calls are TRBV19 and TRBJ1-1; the match to TRBD1 covers 9 bases. The V gene's germline CDR1 is LNHDA and CDR2 SQIVND (reference sequence). The V segment lost 9 bases and the J segment 1 base; nucleotides outside the gene matches: 15. The CDR3 totals 17 residues. CDR3 protein: CASALFTGGAKNTEAFF. The DNA read from the CDR3 is TGTGCCAGCGCTTTATTCACAGGGGGCGCAAAGAACACTGAA. The entire variable domain, with the rest obtained from reference TRBV19 and TRBJ1-1, is as follows: DGGITQSPKYLFRKEGQNVTLSCEQNLNHDAMYWYRQDPGQGLRLIYYSQIVNDFQKGDIAEGYSVSREKKESFPLTVTSAQKNPTAFYLCASALFTGGAKNTEAFFGQGTRLTVV.